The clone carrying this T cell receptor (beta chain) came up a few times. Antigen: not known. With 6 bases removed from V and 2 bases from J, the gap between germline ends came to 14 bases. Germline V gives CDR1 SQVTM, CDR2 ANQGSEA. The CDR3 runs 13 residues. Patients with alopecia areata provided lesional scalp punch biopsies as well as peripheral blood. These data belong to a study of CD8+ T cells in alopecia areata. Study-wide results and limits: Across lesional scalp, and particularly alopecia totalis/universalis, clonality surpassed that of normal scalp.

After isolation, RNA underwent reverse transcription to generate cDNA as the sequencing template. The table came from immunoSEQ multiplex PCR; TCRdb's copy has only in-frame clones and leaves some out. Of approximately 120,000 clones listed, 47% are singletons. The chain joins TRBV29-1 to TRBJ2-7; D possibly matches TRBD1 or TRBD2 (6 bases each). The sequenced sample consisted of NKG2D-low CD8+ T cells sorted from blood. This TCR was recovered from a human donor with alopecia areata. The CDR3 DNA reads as TGCAGCGTCCAAACGGGGGACACCTACGAGCAGTACTTC. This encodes CSVQTGDTYEQYF.